Listed here are 26 T cell receptor beta chains from one sample, sequenced in a study of T cell responses to AZD1222 COVID-19 vaccine. The assay was immunoSEQ multiplex PCR, and TCRdb's table has in-frame clones only and misses some. The sample carries over 110,000 clones, approximately 94% recorded once. Sequenced material: peripheral blood, taken on day 0 of AZD1222 vaccination. Receptor source: an adult in good health.

The gene calls are TRBV11-2 and TRBJ2-3; no reliable D call. The V end was cut by 1 base, the J end by 4 bases, with 3 bases between. Germline V gene data show CDR1 as SGHAT and CDR2 as FQNNGV. The CDR3 sequence is 12 residues long. CDR3 DNA: TGTGCCAGCAGCTTAGCAGCAGATACGCAGTATTTT. Its protein product is CASSLAADTQYF.

This clone was recorded once. The genes are TRBV6-5 and TRBJ2-7; the D is unclear. This CDR3 spans 13 amino acids. The germline gives CDR1 MNHEY, CDR2 SVGAGI. V gave up 6 bases and J gave up 2 bases, with 11 bases separating them. CDR3 DNA sequence: TGTGCCAGCAGAGCCACTGGTACCTACGAGCAGTACTTC. Its protein is CASRATGTYEQYF.

The CDR3 region has the DNA TGTGCCAGTAGTCTCTCCTTGAACACTGAAGCTTTCTTT. Translated: CASSLSLNTEAFF. The gene calls are TRBV19 and TRBJ1-1; D is undetermined. The CDR3 covers 13 residues. Trimming removed 5 bases from V and 0 bases from J, with 7 bases in between. Germline CDR1 is LNHDA and CDR2 is SQIVND (reference sequence).

V and J are TRBV5-1 and TRBJ2-7, with D uncertain. The CDR3 is 13 residues long. In germline, CDR1 is SGHRS, CDR2 YFSETQ. Trimming removed 4 bases at V and 2 bases at J, with 10 bases between. The CDR3 DNA sequence: TGCGCCAGCAGCCCGGACGGTACCTACGAGCAGTACTTC. It encodes CASSPDGTYEQYF.

J is TRBJ1-4 and V is TRBV10-3; D not certain. The germline V gene has CDR1 ENHRY and CDR2 SYGVKD. The CDR3 length is 14 residues. V lost 6 bases, J lost 0 bases, and 8 bases lay in between. DNA of the CDR3: TGTGCCATCAGCCCCGGCGCAACTAATGAAAAACTGTTTTTT. Translated: CAISPGATNEKLFF.

V gene TRBV6-2 or TRBV6-3 combines with J gene TRBJ2-5; either TRBD1 or TRBD2 may supply D (5 bases each). The CDR3 totals 14 residues. Trimming left V 4 bases short and J 5 bases short, with 14 bases between. Per germline, CDR1 MNHEY and CDR2 SVGEGT. CDR3 region: CASSSLRGSETQYF. CDR3 coding DNA: TGTGCCAGCAGTTCGCTGAGGGGATCTGAGACCCAGTACTTC.

The chain employs TRBV5-1 and TRBJ1-2, with no clear D. Germline assignment: CDR1 SGHRS and CDR2 YFSETQ. This CDR3 comprises 16 residues. Trimming took 3 bases from V and 5 from J, leaving 20 bases between them. The CDR3 reads CASSYGPLREDYGYTF. The CDR3 coding sequence is TGCGCCAGCAGCTATGGACCACTTCGAGAAGATTATGGCTACACCTTC.

The J gene is TRBJ2-7, the V gene TRBV2; D gene uncertain. Germline assignment: CDR1 SNHLY and CDR2 FYNNEI. There are 11 residues in the CDR3. V was clipped by 8 bases and J by 6 bases, with 11 bases between them. CDR3 loop: CASGRSGEQYF. The CDR3 nucleotides read TGTGCCAGCGGACGGTCGGGCGAGCAGTACTTC.

The chain employs TRBV19 and TRBJ2-7; 7 bases are a match to TRBD1. Germline CDR1 and CDR2: LNHDA and SQIVND (reference sequence). The junction had 9 bases not matched to a gene; V was cut back by 6 bases and J by 1 base. This CDR3 has 15 amino acids. The CDR3: CASRKTGAESYEQYF. CDR3 sequence (DNA): TGTGCCAGTAGGAAAACAGGGGCGGAATCCTACGAGCAGTACTTC.

The V and J genes are TRBV30 and TRBJ2-7, with 8 bases aligning to TRBD2. Trimming at V came to 2 bases and at J to 3 bases, leaving 0 bases not matched to a gene. Germline V gene lookup returns CDR1 GTSNPN and CDR2 SVGIG (reference sequence). The CDR3 runs to 12 residues. DNA of the CDR3: TGTGCCTGGAGTCTAGCGGGCTACGAGCAGTACTTC. It translates to CAWSLAGYEQYF.

This chain joins TRBV25-1 and TRBJ1-3; TRBD1 agrees at 8 bases. CDR1 and CDR2 (germline): MGHDK, SYGVNS. The CDR3 is made up of 13 amino acids. Trimming took 7 bases from V and 7 from J; bases not matched to a gene: 6. For the CDR3, the DNA is TGTGCCAGCACACTTCACAGGGGGAACACCATATATTTT. Protein: CASTLHRGNTIYF.

V gene TRBV6-2 or TRBV6-3 combines with J gene TRBJ2-3; 11 positions agree with TRBD2. The CDR3 totals 17 residues. V dropped 6 bases and J dropped 4; count of bases not matched to a gene: 12. CDR1 is MNHEY and CDR2 is SVGEGT in the germline V gene. DNA of the CDR3: TGTGCCAGCAGCTCCTTTCGTACTAGCGGGGGTTCAGATACGCAGTATTTT. This translates into CASSSFRTSGGSDTQYF.

The chain is built from TRBV10-2 and TRBJ2-6; D is undetermined. V lost 2 bases, J lost 4 bases, and 6 bases lay in between. CDR3 length: 14 residues. Per germline, CDR1 WSHSY and CDR2 SAAADI. The CDR3 nucleotides read TGCGCCAGCAGTGAGCTTGGGGGGGCCAACGTCCTGACTTTC. It translates to CASSELGGANVLTF.

The chain employs TRBV7-9 and TRBJ1-1; D is uncertain. The CDR3 runs 14 residues. V was shortened by 5 bases and J by 9 bases, with 19 bases between the two germline ends. Germline CDR1 and CDR2: SEHNR and FQNEAQ (reference sequence). This CDR3 is CASSPQHRPPKAFF. In DNA, the CDR3 is TGTGCCAGCAGCCCGCAACATCGCCCCCCGAAAGCTTTCTTT.

The chain links TRBV7-2 to TRBJ2-1, with 12 bases aligning to TRBD2. This CDR3 spans 16 amino acids. V dropped 1 base and J dropped 12; count of bases not matched to a gene: 10. Per the germline V gene, CDR1 is SGHTA and CDR2 is FQGNSA. DNA of the CDR3: TGTGCCAGCAGCTTAGTCGGGACTAGCGGGCCAAAGGGGCAGTTCTTC. This encodes CASSLVGTSGPKGQFF. The complete variable domain, with remaining parts taken from reference TRBV7-2 and TRBJ2-1, reads GAGVSQSPSNKVTEKGKDVELRCDPISGHTALYWYRQSLGQGLEFLIYFQGNSAPDKSGLPSDRFSAERTGGSVSTLTIQRTQQEDSAVYLCASSLVGTSGPKGQFFGPGTRLTVL.

The rearrangement links TRBV9 to TRBJ1-6; D unclear. From germline, CDR1 is SGDLS and CDR2 YYNGEE. Trimming removed 0 bases from V and 8 bases from J, with 12 bases in between. The CDR3 spans 15 residues. The CDR3 loop is CASSVEGSRDSPLHF. The CDR3 nucleotides read TGTGCCAGCAGCGTAGAGGGCAGTAGGGATTCACCCCTCCACTTT.

The chain is built from TRBV5-1 and TRBJ1-6; 10 bases agree with TRBD1. The CDR3 is made up of 16 amino acids. In germline, CDR1 is SGHRS, CDR2 YFSETQ. Trimming took 2 bases from V and 8 from J; bases not matched to a gene: 7. CDR3 bases: TGCGCCAGCAGCTTAAGCCCCGGGACAGGGGATTCACCCCTCCACTTT. It translates to CASSLSPGTGDSPLHF.

The chain recombines TRBV6-2 or TRBV6-3 with TRBJ1-1, with TRBD1 as a possible D gene (6 bases). The V and J ends lost 2 bases and 4 bases respectively, with 8 bases between them. The CDR3 covers 13 residues. Germline loops: CDR1 MNHEY, CDR2 SVGEGT. In DNA, the CDR3 is TGTGCCAGCAGTTACCGGGGGCTCACTGAAGCTTTCTTT. Its translation: CASSYRGLTEAFF.

The rearrangement uses TRBV6-2 or TRBV6-3 and TRBJ1-4; D gene unclear. This CDR3 comprises 15 residues. Trimming shortened V by 6 bases and J by 0 bases, and 11 bases separated the two germline ends. CDR1 and CDR2 (germline): MNHEY, SVGEGT. This chain's CDR3 is CASSQDRATNEKLFF. In DNA form, the CDR3 reads TGTGCCAGCAGCCAGGACCGAGCAACTAATGAAAAACTGTTTTTT.

The genes are TRBV11-2 and TRBJ1-4, with D maybe TRBD1 (6 bases). Germline V lookup: CDR1 SGHAT, CDR2 FQNNGV. The CDR3 spans 15 residues. V was clipped by 5 bases and J by 3 bases, with 13 bases between them. The CDR3, as DNA: TGTGCCAGCAGCATGAGGGGGAGGGCTAATGAAAAACTGTTTTTT. Translation: CASSMRGRANEKLFF.

This chain links TRBV3-1 (or the pseudogene TRBV3-2) with TRBJ2-2; D ambiguous. Germline V CDR1 and CDR2: LGHDT, YNNKEL (reference sequence). The V end was cut by 0 bases, the J end by 4 bases, with 3 bases between. This CDR3 contains 13 residues. CDR3 region: CASSQDSTGELFF. The CDR3 DNA follows: TGTGCCAGCAGCCAAGATAGCACCGGGGAGCTGTTTTTT.

This chain uses TRBV5-1 with TRBJ2-7; D may correspond to TRBD1 or TRBD2 (7 bases each). The CDR3 runs to 14 residues. V lost 4 bases to trimming and J lost 4 bases, with 15 bases between them. Per germline, CDR1 SGHRS and CDR2 YFSETQ. This CDR3 reads CASSSGTAPYEQYF. The CDR3 coding sequence is TGCGCCAGCAGCAGCGGGACAGCTCCTTACGAGCAGTACTTC.

The V and J genes are TRBV6-5 and TRBJ2-1; 8 bases map to TRBD2. This CDR3 is 15 amino acids long. J was trimmed by 2 bases and V by 5 bases; bases with no gene match: 5. Looked up from germline, CDR1 is MNHEY and CDR2 is SVGAGI. CDR3 region: CASSLGRGAYNEQFF. The CDR3 region has the DNA TGTGCCAGCAGTCTTGGGCGGGGGGCCTACAATGAGCAGTTCTTC.

The chain uses TRBV18 and TRBJ1-2, with 7 bases lining up with TRBD1. Per germline, CDR1 KGHSH and CDR2 LQKENI. This CDR3 is 13 amino acids long. V dropped 6 bases and J dropped 2; count of bases not matched to a gene: 3. Here the CDR3 reads CASSQGGNYGYTF. The CDR3 DNA sequence: TGTGCCAGCTCCCAGGGGGGCAACTATGGCTACACCTTC. The variable domain in full, with the rest retrieved from reference TRBV18 and TRBJ1-2, is NAGVMQNPRHLVRRRGQEARLRCSPMKGHSHVYWYRQLPEEGLKFMVYLQKENIIDESGMPKERFSAEFPKEGPSILRIQQVVRGDSAAYFCASSQGGNYGYTFGSGTRLTVV.

A few counts support this clone. The DNA of the CDR3 is TGTGCCAGCAGTGAATTGGGGACGGCCTTTACCATTGACGATCAGCCCCAGCATTTT. It yields the protein CASSELGTAFTIDDQPQHF. The chain has TRBV6-1 and TRBJ1-5, with TRBD1 as a possible D gene (5 bases). Trimming removed 2 bases at V and 5 bases at J, with 25 bases between. This CDR3 has 19 amino acids. From germline, CDR1 is MNHNS and CDR2 SASEGT.

This chain links TRBV11-3 with TRBJ2-1; D remains ambiguous. The germline V gene has CDR1 SGHNT and CDR2 YENEEA. The V gene lost 1 base and the J gene lost 10 bases, with 20 bases spanning the gap. The CDR3 runs 16 residues. This chain's CDR3 is CASSLVGNGLQDEQFF. In DNA, the CDR3 is TGTGCCAGCAGCTTAGTCGGTAACGGGTTACAAGACGAGCAGTTCTTC.